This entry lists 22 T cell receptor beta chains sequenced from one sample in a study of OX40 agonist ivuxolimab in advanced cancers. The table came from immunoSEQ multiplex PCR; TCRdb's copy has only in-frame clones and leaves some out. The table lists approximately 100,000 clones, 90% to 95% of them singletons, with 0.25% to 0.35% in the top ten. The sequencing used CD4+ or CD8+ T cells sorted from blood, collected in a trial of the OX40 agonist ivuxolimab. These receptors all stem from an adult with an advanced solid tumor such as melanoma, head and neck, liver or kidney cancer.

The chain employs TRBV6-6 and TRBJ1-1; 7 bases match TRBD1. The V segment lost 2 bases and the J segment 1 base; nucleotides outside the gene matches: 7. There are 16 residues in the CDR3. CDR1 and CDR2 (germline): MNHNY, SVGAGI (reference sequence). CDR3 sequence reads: CASSYQDRAANTEAFF. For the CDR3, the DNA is TGTGCCAGCAGTTACCAAGACAGGGCGGCGAACACTGAAGCTTTCTTT.

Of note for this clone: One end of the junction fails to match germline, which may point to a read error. The CDR3 nucleotides read TGTGCCAGCTCTCCACTGGACAGGAGACAATCCGGGGAGCTGTTTTTT. Translated: CASSPLDRRQSGELFF. This chain uses TRBV18 with TRBJ2-2; 7 bases map to TRBD1. The CDR3 runs to 16 residues. CDR1 is KGHSH and CDR2 is LQKENI in the germline V gene.

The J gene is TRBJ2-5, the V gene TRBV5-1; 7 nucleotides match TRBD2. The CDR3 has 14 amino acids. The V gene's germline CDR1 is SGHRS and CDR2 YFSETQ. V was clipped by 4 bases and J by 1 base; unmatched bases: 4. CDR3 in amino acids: CASSSLAAQETQYF. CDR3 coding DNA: TGCGCCAGCAGCAGTCTAGCGGCCCAAGAGACCCAGTACTTC.

The CDR3 reads CASSEGGFSGNTIYF. CDR3 in DNA: TGTGCCAGCAGTGAAGGAGGGTTCTCTGGAAACACCATATATTTT. The gene calls are TRBV6-1 and TRBJ1-3; no reliable D call. This CDR3 region has 15 residues. CDR1 and CDR2 from the germline V gene are MNHNS and SASEGT. V was cut by 1 base and J by 0 bases, with 7 bases left in between.

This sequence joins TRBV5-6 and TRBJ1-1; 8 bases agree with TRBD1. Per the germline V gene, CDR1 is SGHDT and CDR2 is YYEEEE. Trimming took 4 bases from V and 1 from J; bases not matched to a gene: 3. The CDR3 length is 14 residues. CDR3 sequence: CASSLGQANTEAFF. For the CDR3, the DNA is TGTGCCAGCAGCCTGGGACAGGCGAACACTGAAGCTTTCTTT.

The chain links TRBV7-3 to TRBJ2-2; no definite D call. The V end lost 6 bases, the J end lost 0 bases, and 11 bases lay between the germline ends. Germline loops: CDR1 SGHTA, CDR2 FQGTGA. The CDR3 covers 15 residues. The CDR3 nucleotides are TGTGCCAGCAGAGTGGGCCCCGCGAACACCGGGGAGCTGTTTTTT. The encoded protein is CASRVGPANTGELFF.

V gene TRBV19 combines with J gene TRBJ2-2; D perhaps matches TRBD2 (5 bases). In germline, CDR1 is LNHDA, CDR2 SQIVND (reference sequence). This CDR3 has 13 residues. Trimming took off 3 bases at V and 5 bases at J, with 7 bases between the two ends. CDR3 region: CASSISGTGELFF. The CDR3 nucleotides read TGTGCCAGTAGTATTTCGGGAACCGGGGAGCTGTTTTTT. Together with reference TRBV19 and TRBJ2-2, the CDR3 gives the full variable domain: DGGITQSPKYLFRKEGQNVTLSCEQNLNHDAMYWYRQDPGQGLRLIYYSQIVNDFQKGDIAEGYSVSREKKESFPLTVTSAQKNPTAFYLCASSISGTGELFFGEGSRLTVL.

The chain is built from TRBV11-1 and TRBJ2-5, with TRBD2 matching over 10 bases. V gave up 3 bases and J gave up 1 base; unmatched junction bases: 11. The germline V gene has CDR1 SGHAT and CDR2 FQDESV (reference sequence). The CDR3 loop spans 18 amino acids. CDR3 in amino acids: CASSLFGLAGVLQETQYF. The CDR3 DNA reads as TGTGCCAGCAGCTTGTTTGGGCTAGCGGGAGTCCTCCAAGAGACCCAGTACTTC.

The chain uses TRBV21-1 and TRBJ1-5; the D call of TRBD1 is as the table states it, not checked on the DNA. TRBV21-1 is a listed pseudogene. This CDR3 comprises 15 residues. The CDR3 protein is CASSITGAGGQPQHF. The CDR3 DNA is TGTGCCAGCTCTATTACAGGGGCAGGGGGTCAGCCCCAGCATTTT.

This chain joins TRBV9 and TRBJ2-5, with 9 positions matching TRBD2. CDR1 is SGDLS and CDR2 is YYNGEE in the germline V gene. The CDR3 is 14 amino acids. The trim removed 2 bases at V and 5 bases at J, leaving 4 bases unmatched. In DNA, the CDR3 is TGTGCCAGCAGCGTCACTAGCGGGTCCGAGACCCAGTACTTC. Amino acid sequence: CASSVTSGSETQYF.

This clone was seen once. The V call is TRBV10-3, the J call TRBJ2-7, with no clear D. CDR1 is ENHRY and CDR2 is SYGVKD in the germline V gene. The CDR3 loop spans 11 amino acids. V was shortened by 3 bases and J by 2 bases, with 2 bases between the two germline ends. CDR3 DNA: TGTGCCATCAGTGAAACCTACGAGCAGTACTTC. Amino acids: CAISETYEQYF.

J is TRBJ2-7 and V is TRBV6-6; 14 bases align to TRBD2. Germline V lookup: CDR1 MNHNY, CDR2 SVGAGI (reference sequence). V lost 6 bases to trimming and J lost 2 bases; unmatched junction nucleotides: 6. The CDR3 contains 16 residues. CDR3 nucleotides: TGTGCCAGCAGCTCCGGGACTAGCGGGAGAACCTACGAGCAGTACTTC. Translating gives CASSSGTSGRTYEQYF.

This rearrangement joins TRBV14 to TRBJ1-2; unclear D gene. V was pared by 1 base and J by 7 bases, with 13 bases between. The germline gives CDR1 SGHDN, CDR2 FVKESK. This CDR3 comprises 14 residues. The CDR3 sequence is CASSQAPGVLGYTF. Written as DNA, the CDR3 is TGTGCCAGCAGCCAAGCCCCAGGTGTCCTTGGCTACACCTTC.

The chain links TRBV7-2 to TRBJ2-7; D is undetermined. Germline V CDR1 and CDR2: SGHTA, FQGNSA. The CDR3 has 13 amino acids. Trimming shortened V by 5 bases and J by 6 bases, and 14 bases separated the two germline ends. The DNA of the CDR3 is TGTGCCAGCAGCCTAAAAACTGGATTCGAGCAGTACTTC. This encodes CASSLKTGFEQYF.

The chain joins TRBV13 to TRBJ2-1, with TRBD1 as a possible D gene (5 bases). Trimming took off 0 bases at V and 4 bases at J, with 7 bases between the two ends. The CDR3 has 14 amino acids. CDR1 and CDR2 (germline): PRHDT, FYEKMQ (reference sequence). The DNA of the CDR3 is TGTGCCAGCAGCTTAGGGCGACAGTACAATGAGCAGTTCTTC. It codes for CASSLGRQYNEQFF.

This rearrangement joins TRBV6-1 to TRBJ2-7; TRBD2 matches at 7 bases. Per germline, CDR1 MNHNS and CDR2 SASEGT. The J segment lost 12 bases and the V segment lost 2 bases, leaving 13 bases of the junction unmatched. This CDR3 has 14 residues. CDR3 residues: CASSEMAGESAGYF. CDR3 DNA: TGTGCCAGCAGTGAAATGGCGGGAGAGAGCGCGGGGTACTTC.

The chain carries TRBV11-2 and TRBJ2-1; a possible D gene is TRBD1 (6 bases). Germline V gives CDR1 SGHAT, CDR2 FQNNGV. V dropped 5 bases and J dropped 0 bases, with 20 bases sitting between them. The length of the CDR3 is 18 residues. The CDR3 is CASSPRPFQGSSYNEQFF. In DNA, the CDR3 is TGTGCCAGCAGCCCCCGCCCGTTCCAGGGGAGCTCCTACAATGAGCAGTTCTTC.

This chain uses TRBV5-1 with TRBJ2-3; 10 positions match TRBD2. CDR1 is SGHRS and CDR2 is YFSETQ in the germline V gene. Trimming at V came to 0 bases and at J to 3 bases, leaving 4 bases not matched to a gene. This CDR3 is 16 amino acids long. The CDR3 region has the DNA TGCGCCAGCAGCTTGGGGGCTAGCGGGAGTACAGATACGCAGTATTTT. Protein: CASSLGASGSTDTQYF.

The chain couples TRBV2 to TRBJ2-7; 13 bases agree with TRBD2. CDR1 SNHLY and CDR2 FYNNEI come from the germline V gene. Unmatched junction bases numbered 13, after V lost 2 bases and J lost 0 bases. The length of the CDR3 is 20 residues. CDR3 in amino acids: CASSERFGTSGTFLSYEQYF. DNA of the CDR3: TGTGCCAGCAGTGAAAGGTTTGGGACTAGCGGGACCTTTCTCTCCTACGAGCAGTACTTC.

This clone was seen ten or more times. DNA for the CDR3: TGCACCAGCAGCCCGCGACCGAAAACGGGACAAGAGACCCAGTACTTC. Translated, it gives CTSSPRPKTGQETQYF. The chain is built from TRBV1 and TRBJ2-5; no check of the table's D call, TRBD2, against the DNA was made. TRBV1 is marked as a pseudogene. There are 16 residues in the CDR3.

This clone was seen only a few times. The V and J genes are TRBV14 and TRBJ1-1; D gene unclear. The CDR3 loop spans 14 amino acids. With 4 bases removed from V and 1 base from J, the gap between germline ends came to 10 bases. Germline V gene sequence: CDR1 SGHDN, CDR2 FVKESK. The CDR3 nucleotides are TGTGCCAGCAGCCTCACGAGAGGGAACACTGAAGCTTTCTTT. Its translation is CASSLTRGNTEAFF. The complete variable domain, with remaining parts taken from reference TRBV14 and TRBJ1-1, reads EAGVTQFPSHSVIEKGQTVTLRCDPISGHDNLYWYRRVMGKEIKFLLHFVKESKQDESGMPNNRFLAERTGGTYSTLKVQPAELEDSGVYFCASSLTRGNTEAFFGQGTRLTVV.

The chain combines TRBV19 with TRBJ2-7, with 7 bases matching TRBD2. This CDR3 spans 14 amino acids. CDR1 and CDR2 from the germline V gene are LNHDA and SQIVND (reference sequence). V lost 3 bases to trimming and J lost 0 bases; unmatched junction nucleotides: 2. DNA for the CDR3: TGTGCCAGTAGTATTGGCGGGAGCTCCTACGAGCAGTACTTC. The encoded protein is CASSIGGSSYEQYF.